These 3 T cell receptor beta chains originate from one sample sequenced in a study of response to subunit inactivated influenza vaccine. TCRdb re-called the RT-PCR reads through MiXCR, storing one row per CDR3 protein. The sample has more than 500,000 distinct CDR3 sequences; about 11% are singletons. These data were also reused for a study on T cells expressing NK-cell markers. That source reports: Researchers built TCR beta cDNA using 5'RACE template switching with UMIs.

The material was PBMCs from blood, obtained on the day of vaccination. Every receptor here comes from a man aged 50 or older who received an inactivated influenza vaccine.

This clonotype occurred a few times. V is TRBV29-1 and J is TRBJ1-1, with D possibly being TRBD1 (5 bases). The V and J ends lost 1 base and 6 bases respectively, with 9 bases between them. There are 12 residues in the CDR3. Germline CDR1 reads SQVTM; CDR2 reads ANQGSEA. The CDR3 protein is CSVEGQGSEAFF. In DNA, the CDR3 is TGCAGCGTTGAAGGGCAGGGCTCTGAAGCTTTCTTT.

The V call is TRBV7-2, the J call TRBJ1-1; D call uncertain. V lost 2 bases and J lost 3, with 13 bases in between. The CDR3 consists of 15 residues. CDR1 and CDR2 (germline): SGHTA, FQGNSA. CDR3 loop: CASSLFSTVYTEAFF. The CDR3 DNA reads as TGTGCCAGCAGCTTATTCTCAACCGTCTACACTGAAGCTTTCTTT.

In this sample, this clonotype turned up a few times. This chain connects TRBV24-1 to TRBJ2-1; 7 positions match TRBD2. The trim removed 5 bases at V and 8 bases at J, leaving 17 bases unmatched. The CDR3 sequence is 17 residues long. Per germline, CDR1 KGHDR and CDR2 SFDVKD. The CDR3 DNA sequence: TGTGCCACCAGTGCCCCAAAGGTGGGGGAGGGCCTTTATGAGCAGTTCTTC. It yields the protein CATSAPKVGEGLYEQFF.